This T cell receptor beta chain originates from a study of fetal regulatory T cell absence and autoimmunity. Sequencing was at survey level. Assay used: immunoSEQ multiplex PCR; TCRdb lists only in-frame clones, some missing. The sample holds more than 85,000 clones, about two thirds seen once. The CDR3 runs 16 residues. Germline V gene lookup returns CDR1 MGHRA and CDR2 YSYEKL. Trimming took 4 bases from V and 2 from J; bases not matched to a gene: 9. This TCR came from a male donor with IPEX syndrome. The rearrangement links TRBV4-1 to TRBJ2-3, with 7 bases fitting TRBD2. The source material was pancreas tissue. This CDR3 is CASSPGLGGATDTQYF. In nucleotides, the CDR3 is TGCGCCAGCAGCCCCGGACTGGGAGGGGCCACAGATACGCAGTATTTT.